The source of this T cell receptor beta chain is a study of the immune and genomic landscape of osteosarcoma. Poor-prognosis osteosarcoma patients supplied post-treatment primary, local recurrence and metastasis tumor specimens. The V gene's germline CDR1 is MNHEY and CDR2 SMNVEV (reference sequence). The CDR3 extends over 15 amino acids. The trim removed 5 bases at V and 4 bases at J, leaving 4 bases unmatched. Sequencing was performed with immunoSEQ multiplex PCR; in TCRdb, only in-frame clones are kept and a portion is missing. The sample carries about 10,000 clones, 70% to 80% recorded once. Study findings and constraints: Clonality was low: mean approximately 0.09, highest around 0.27, suggesting limited expansion. A few cases had a single hyperexpanded clone dominating the repertoire, all with fewer than 100 T-cell clonotypes. Compared with cold C1, the hot C3 cluster had higher, still-low clonality. Clonality was benchmarked against external normal skin and healthy blood data.

On this clone itself: Its antigen is still unknown.

Sequenced sample: osteosarcoma tumor tissue from the lung. The sequence came from a human donor with osteosarcoma. The chain carries TRBV27 and TRBJ2-2, with 10 positions matching TRBD2. CDR3 in DNA: TGTGCCAGCAGTCTCAGCGGGAGGGTCACCGGGGAGCTGTTTTTT. It specifies CASSLSGRVTGELFF.